The table lists the clone carrying this T cell receptor beta chain with many counts. Its antigen is as yet unknown. Amplification of TCR alpha and beta CDR3 regions from RNA used iRepertoire nested multiplex PCR. TCRdb redid the calling of the multiplex PCR reads with MiXCR, one entry per CDR3 protein. The repertoire has some 100,000 distinct CDR3 sequences, 20% to 25% of them found once; the top ten carry 35%. This entry belongs to a study of glioma-infiltrating T cells. Germline assignment: CDR1 SGHDN and CDR2 FVKESK. Trimming removed 2 bases from V and 4 bases from J; junction bases left unmatched: 9. The CDR3 consists of 16 residues. Whole-study findings and limits: Above-expected tissue-blood divergence occurred in all gliomas, most in low-grade ones.

The source of this sequence is a human donor with low-grade glioma or glioblastoma, undergoing nonglioma brain surgery, or in good health (not recorded which). This sequence joins TRBV14 and TRBJ2-5, with 8 bases identical to TRBD1. Sequenced input: glioma tissue, nonneoplastic brain tissue, or PBMCs (not recorded which). The CDR3 loop is CASSQSRRTGRETQYF. As DNA, the CDR3 is TGTGCCAGCAGCCAAAGCCGCCGGACAGGGCGAGAGACCCAGTACTTC.